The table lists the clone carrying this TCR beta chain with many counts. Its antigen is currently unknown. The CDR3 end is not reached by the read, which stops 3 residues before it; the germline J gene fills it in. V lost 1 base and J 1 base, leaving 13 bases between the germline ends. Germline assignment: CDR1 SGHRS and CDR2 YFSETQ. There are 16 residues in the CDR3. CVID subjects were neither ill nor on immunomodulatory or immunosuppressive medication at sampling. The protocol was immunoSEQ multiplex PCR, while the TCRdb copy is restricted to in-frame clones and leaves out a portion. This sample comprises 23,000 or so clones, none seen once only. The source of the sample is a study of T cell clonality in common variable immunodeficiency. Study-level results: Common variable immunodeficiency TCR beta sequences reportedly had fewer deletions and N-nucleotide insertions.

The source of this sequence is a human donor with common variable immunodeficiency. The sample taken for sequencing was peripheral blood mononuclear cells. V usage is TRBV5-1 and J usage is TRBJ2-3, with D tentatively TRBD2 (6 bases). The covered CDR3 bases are TGCGCCAGCAGCTTGCTACTGACTAGTGGCACAGATACG. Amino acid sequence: CASSLLLTSGTDT. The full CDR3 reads CASSLLLTSGTDTQYF.